These T cell receptor beta chains were read from a single sample in a study of cytomegalovirus exposure and HLA in healthy donors. Sequencing was performed with immunoSEQ multiplex PCR; in TCRdb, only in-frame clones are kept and a portion is missing. The table shows about 150,000 clones, with around two thirds occurring only once. Input material: PBMCs. All receptors derive from a male donor in good health and CMV-seronegative. Each CDR3 is given with its conserved first and last residue. Fields, in order: D gene, J gene, V gene, clone size, CDR3 protein, CDR3 DNA. A D gene is named only where the DNA matches it firmly. The size field is filled for only some rows; it gives once, few, many or a size class.

- TRBJ2-4 TRBV5-4 - CASTLGGIVAKNIQYF TGTGCCAGCACTCTTGGGGGCATCGTGGCCAAAAACATTCAGTACTTC
TRBD2 TRBJ2-5 TRBV7-9 - CASSRTSGVDGETQYF TGTGCCAGCAGCCGGACTAGCGGGGTGGATGGGGAGACCCAGTACTTC
- TRBJ1-2 TRBV4-1 - CASSQDGGWDDYGYTF TGCGCCAGCAGCCAAGACGGGGGATGGGATGACTATGGCTACACCTTC
TRBD1 TRBJ2-7 TRBV5-1 - CASAWTGPSYEQYF TGCGCCAGCGCGTGGACAGGGCCCTCCTACGAGCAGTACTTC
- TRBJ2-7 TRBV19 - CASIIQTAEDSYEQYF TGTGCCAGTATTATTCAAACGGCGGAAGACTCCTACGAGCAGTACTTC
- TRBJ2-2 TRBV9 - CASSVVQSTGELFF TGTGCCAGCAGCGTAGTACAGAGCACCGGGGAGCTGTTTTTT
- TRBJ2-2 TRBV4-2 - CASSQGSGSTGELFF TGTGCCAGCAGCCAAGGGTCGGGTAGCACCGGGGAGCTGTTTTTT
TRBD2 TRBJ2-7 TRBV30 - CAWSVGGTLTYEQYF TGTGCCTGGAGTGTGGGGGGGACTCTTACCTACGAGCAGTACTTC
- TRBJ2-7 TRBV27 - CARGPISLQGYEQYF TGTGCCAGAGGACCTATCTCTCTGCAGGGCTACGAGCAGTACTTC
TRBD1 TRBJ2-7 TRBV11-2 - CASSFSGTGVFNEQYF TGTGCCAGCAGCTTTTCCGGGACAGGGGTGTTCAACGAGCAGTACTTC
- TRBJ2-7 TRBV13 - CASSLYPAGLGSYEQYF TGTGCCAGCAGCTTGTACCCCGCGGGACTTGGTTCCTACGAGCAGTACTTC
- TRBJ1-6 TRBV5-1 - CASSLGTGQRDNSPLHF TGCGCCAGCAGCTTGGGCACAGGGCAGAGGGATAATTCACCCCTCCACTTT
TRBD1 TRBJ1-5 TRBV6-1 - CASSGQGAGPQHF TGTGCCAGCAGCGGACAGGGTGCGGGGCCCCAGCATTTT
- TRBJ1-2 TRBV7-2 - CASSLRRVNYGYTF TGTGCCAGCAGCTTACGCAGGGTAAACTATGGCTACACCTTC
- TRBJ2-7 TRBV25-1 - CASSVGGLGEQYF TGTGCCAGCAGTGTAGGAGGGTTGGGGGAGCAGTACTTC
- TRBJ1-2 TRBV10-3 few CAISGAPDSHGYTF TGTGCCATCAGTGGGGCCCCGGACAGCCATGGCTACACCTTC
- TRBJ1-1 TRBV9 few CASSTQQGRNTEAFF TGTGCCAGCAGCACCCAACAGGGACGGAACACTGAAGCTTTCTTT
- TRBJ2-3 TRBV2 - CASLRWQDTDTQYF TGTGCCAGCCTCCGGTGGCAGGACACAGATACGCAGTATTTT
- TRBJ2-7 TRBV7-2 - CASSVGGAGYEQYF TGTGCCAGCAGCGTGGGGGGGGCAGGTTACGAGCAGTACTTC
TRBD1 TRBJ1-4 TRBV25-1 once CASSAVPGQGSEKLFF TGTGCCAGCAGTGCCGTCCCGGGACAGGGTAGTGAAAAACTGTTTTTT
- TRBJ1-1 TRBV7-7 - CASSLRRADTEAFF TGTGCTAGCAGCTTACGGAGGGCTGACACTGAAGCTTTCTTT
TRBD1 TRBJ1-2 TRBV7-3 - CASSLIQGEGYTF TGTGCCAGCAGCTTAATTCAGGGGGAGGGCTACACCTTC
- TRBJ2-2 TRBV6-1 - CAIEGLSNTGELFF TGTGCCATCGAGGGACTCTCGAACACCGGGGAGCTGTTTTTT
TRBD1 TRBJ2-7 TRBV9 few CASSVGRDRGSSYEQYF TGTGCCAGCAGCGTAGGGAGAGACAGGGGATCTTCCTACGAGCAGTACTTC
- TRBJ1-5 TRBV6-5 few CASSPGGLYQPQHF TGTGCCAGCAGCCCCGGAGGACTTTATCAGCCCCAGCATTTT
- TRBJ1-5 TRBV28 - CASSRTAGPQHF TGTGCCAGCAGCCGGACCGCGGGGCCCCAGCATTTT
TRBD1 TRBJ1-2 TRBV29-1 - CSVVQGADGYPF TGCAGCGTGGTACAGGGGGCGGATGGCTACCCCTTC
- TRBJ1-4 TRBV7-6 - CASSVGRGGTGPEKLFF TGTGCCAGCAGCGTCGGACGAGGGGGAACAGGGCCCGAAAAACTGTTTTTT
TRBD1 TRBJ2-1 TRBV6-1 few CASTQGQEYNEQFF TGTGCCAGCACCCAGGGACAGGAGTACAATGAGCAGTTCTTC
- TRBJ1-1 TRBV7-2 - CASSAQGYPLLMNTEAFF TGTGCCAGCAGCGCTCAGGGATATCCCCTCTTAATGAACACTGAAGCTTTCTTT
- TRBJ1-1 TRBV11-3 - CASSSQGTEAFF TGTGCCAGCAGCTCCCAGGGCACTGAAGCTTTCTTT
TRBD1 TRBJ1-5 TRBV6-5 once CASSPGQPNQPQHF TGTGCCAGCAGTCCGGGACAGCCGAATCAGCCCCAGCATTTT
TRBD1 TRBJ2-4 TRBV25-1 - CASSRGQLSLQYF TGTGCCAGCAGTCGGGGACAGCTGAGCCTTCAGTACTTC
- TRBJ1-5 TRBV19 few CASSVRDTINQPQHF TGTGCCAGTAGTGTCCGGGACACGATCAATCAGCCCCAGCATTTT
TRBD1 TRBJ2-7 TRBV7-2 - CASSLVGRTGSYEQYF TGTGCCAGCAGCTTAGTCGGTCGGACAGGGTCCTACGAGCAGTACTTC
- TRBJ2-7 TRBV5-1 - CASSLEGRYIDEQYF TGCGCCAGCAGCTTGGAAGGCAGGTATATCGACGAGCAGTACTTC
- TRBJ2-1 TRBV29-1 few CSVEVPSSYNEQFF TGCAGCGTTGAAGTACCGAGCTCCTACAATGAGCAGTTCTTC
- TRBJ1-2 TRBV28 - CASSLRGADYGYTF TGTGCCAGCAGTTTAAGGGGCGCGGACTATGGCTACACCTTC
TRBD2 TRBJ2-2 TRBV5-1 - CASSLAGGGDTGELFF TGCGCCAGCAGCTTGGCTGGCGGGGGAGACACCGGGGAGCTGTTTTTT
TRBD1 TRBJ1-2 TRBV7-3 - CASSSRQGGGYTF TGTGCCAGCAGCTCCCGACAGGGGGGAGGCTACACCTTC
TRBD1 TRBJ1-5 TRBV19 - CASSISGGAVGFLHF TGTGCCAGTAGTATCTCAGGGGGCGCGGTGGGTTTCCTACATTTT
TRBD2 TRBJ2-1 TRBV7-2 few CASSLVASGNEQFF TGTGCCAGCAGCTTAGTTGCTAGCGGAAATGAGCAGTTCTTC
- TRBJ1-5 TRBV27 - CASSPGVFGNQPQHF TGTGCCAGCAGTCCCGGGGTTTTTGGCAATCAGCCCCAGCATTTT
- TRBJ2-1 TRBV19 - CASIGRGRYNEQFF TGTGCCAGTATTGGGCGGGGAAGATACAATGAGCAGTTCTTC
- TRBJ1-3 TRBV28 - CASSFRGQRGSGNTIYF TGTGCCAGCAGTTTCCGAGGCCAGCGGGGCTCTGGAAACACCATATATTTT
TRBD2 TRBJ2-1 TRBV28 - CASSLAGSAYNEQFF TGTGCCAGCAGTCTAGCGGGTAGCGCCTACAATGAGCAGTTCTTC
- TRBJ2-3 TRBV18 - CASSPTSSADTQYF TGTGCCAGCTCACCAACCTCGTCGGCAGATACGCAGTATTTT
- TRBJ1-6 TRBV6-4 - CASSMSSYNSPLHF TGTGCCAGCTCAATGAGCTCCTATAATTCACCCCTCCACTTT
- TRBJ1-1 TRBV4-3 - CASSQVTGQYMNTEAFF TGCGCCAGCAGCCAAGTTACAGGTCAGTACATGAACACTGAAGCTTTCTTT
TRBD2 TRBJ2-4 TRBV7-2 - CASSPLLAGRNIQYF TGTGCCAGCAGCCCCCTACTAGCGGGGAGAAACATTCAGTACTTC
- TRBJ2-5 TRBV23-1 - CASTDRNQETQYF TGCGCCAGCACGGACAGAAACCAAGAGACCCAGTACTTC
TRBD1 TRBJ2-7 TRBV13 - CASSLRTGASYEQYF TGTGCCAGCAGCTTACGGACAGGGGCCTCCTACGAGCAGTACTTC
- TRBJ1-4 TRBV19 - CASSIRTGRGEKLFF TGTGCCAGTAGTATTCGAACAGGGAGAGGTGAAAAACTGTTTTTT
TRBD1 TRBJ1-1 TRBV6-1 - CASRPTGDTEAFF TGTGCCAGCAGACCTACAGGGGACACTGAAGCTTTCTTT
TRBD2 TRBJ2-7 TRBV6-5 few CASSFPRSGGLYEQYF TGTGCCAGCAGTTTCCCCCGGAGCGGGGGGCTCTACGAGCAGTACTTC